This is a list of T cell receptor beta chains from one sample in a study of neoadjuvant anti-PD-1 for oral cavity cancer. TCRdb keeps only in-frame clones here, not all; method: immunoSEQ multiplex PCR. This sample has roughly 8,900 clones, with 68% found just once. The material sequenced was PBMCs, taken after nivolumab (anti-PD-1) treatment. These receptors were obtained from a person aged 35-79 years with oral cavity squamous cell carcinoma. Both conserved end residues are trimmed from each CDR3. D genes are given only for firm matches. Not every row has a clone size; where given, it reads once, few, many or a size class.

TRBV15	-	-	TRBJ2-7	ATSRAGQRGDEQY
TRBV2	TRBD1	-	TRBJ1-5	ASRRQGGNQPQH
TRBV19	TRBD2	-	TRBJ2-1	ASSPSTSGAHNEQF
TRBV6-1	-	-	TRBJ2-7	ASSEVGWGSTYEQY
TRBV18	TRBD1	few	TRBJ1-3	ASSPIPGQENTIY
TRBV6-5	-	-	TRBJ2-5	ASARGETQY
TRBV10-1	-	-	TRBJ2-2	ASGTSGNTGELF
TRBV4-1	-	-	TRBJ1-6	ASSQGEGDTRRSLH
TRBV10-1	-	-	TRBJ2-7	ASSEFSYEQY
TRBV7-8	-	-	TRBJ1-2	ASSLMEGGGYT
TRBV7-9	TRBD2	-	TRBJ2-7	ASSLLGSGGSYEQY
TRBV7-2	-	large	TRBJ2-6	ASSFRWRERPSGANVLT
TRBV29-1	TRBD2	-	TRBJ2-7	SVEASGSSSYEQY
TRBV5-1	-	-	TRBJ2-7	ASSLEVGLEQY
TRBV2	-	-	TRBJ2-7	ASSETAVTYEQY
TRBV7-9	TRBD2	-	TRBJ2-1	ASSYVPGLHAGEQF
TRBV19	TRBD2	-	TRBJ2-1	ASSTDRDYLNEQF
TRBV5-1	-	-	TRBJ2-5	ASGQDTQETQY
TRBV27	-	-	TRBJ1-1	ASSFWDMGPAF
TRBV2	-	few	TRBJ1-4	ASSGGSTNEKLF
TRBV9	-	-	TRBJ1-1	ASSAGVVTEAF
TRBV27	-	-	TRBJ2-2	ASKDVGAGELF
TRBV7-2	-	few	TRBJ1-6	ASSTQPNSPLH
TRBV6-4	-	-	TRBJ2-6	ASSALTPGGVLT
TRBV5-1	TRBD2	few	TRBJ2-5	ASSLGLAGDPSQETQY
TRBV29-1	-	-	TRBJ1-2	SVEGTGGSYGYT
TRBV18	-	medium-sized	TRBJ2-6	ASSPGANVLT
TRBV27	-	-	TRBJ1-1	ASSFRGGTEAF
TRBV5-1	-	-	TRBJ1-2	ASSLGQALYGYT
TRBV14	-	once	TRBJ1-6	ASSPLALGGIGSPLH
TRBV28	-	few	TRBJ2-7	ASSLARGEQY
TRBV5-1	-	few	TRBJ2-2	ASSWRTDNTGELF
TRBV27	-	-	TRBJ2-7	ASSPRSGSSYEQY
TRBV2	-	-	TRBJ2-7	ASSFSYEQY
TRBV19	TRBD1	-	TRBJ1-6	ASSMRQGTASPLH
TRBV5-6	-	-	TRBJ2-2	ASSSLPDSTGELF
TRBV25-1	-	-	TRBJ2-1	ASRASGSSYNEQF
TRBV7-8	TRBD1	few	TRBJ1-2	ASSLWGTDSGYT
TRBV7-9	-	-	TRBJ1-4	ASSLSQPTNEKLF
TRBV5-1	TRBD2	-	TRBJ2-3	ASRLAGGPGTDTQY
TRBV14	-	-	TRBJ2-3	ASSRTLPYTDTQY
TRBV11-2	-	-	TRBJ1-2	ASSLNTLPANYGYT
TRBV27	TRBD2	few	TRBJ2-7	ASSLGPLAGGYEQY
TRBV27	-	-	TRBJ2-2	ASSLPRGRANTGELF
TRBV18	-	few	TRBJ2-3	ASSQGRSPSTDTQY
TRBV7-2	-	-	TRBJ1-1	ASSSGSGAEAF